Each of the 12 T cell receptor beta chains below was sequenced from the same sample in a study of T-cell reconstitution after alpha-beta-depleted transplantation in children. Library preparation (for TCRbeta) was performed with unique molecular identifiers. Via MiXCR, TCRdb re-called the PCR reads, giving one row per CDR3 protein. The sample holds over 100,000 distinct CDR3 sequences, 4.5% to 7.5% seen once. The sequencing used PBMCs, mostly from graft donor cells, collected 60 days after TCRalphabeta/CD19-depleted stem cell transplant. The source is a female patient aged 2 to 10 who had a stem cell transplant for Fanconi anemia, so the T cells may come from the graft donor.

The V and J genes are TRBV29-1 and TRBJ2-7; D is possibly TRBD1 or TRBD2 (5 bases each). Germline CDR1 is SQVTM and CDR2 is ANQGSEA. The length of the CDR3 is 13 residues. Here the CDR3 DNA reads TGCAGGGATCCCCAGGGAGAACCGGGCGAGCAGTACGTC. This gives the protein CRDPQGEPGEQYV.

V usage is TRBV20-1 and J usage is TRBJ2-4; D is uncertain. Per germline, CDR1 DFQATT and CDR2 SNEGSKA (reference sequence). This CDR3 region has 16 residues. Trimming pared 5 bases from V and 0 bases from J, leaving 17 bases between. The CDR3 here is CSAAKDPPLAKNIQYF. DNA of the CDR3: TGCAGTGCTGCAAAAGACCCCCCATTAGCCAAAAACATTCAGTACTTC.

The chain links TRBV5-4 to TRBJ1-1; D ambiguous. Germline CDR1 and CDR2: SGHNT and YYREEE (reference sequence). Between the trimmed V and J ends, which lost 0 bases and 1 base, there was a span of 4 bases. The length of the CDR3 is 13 residues. The CDR3 DNA follows: TGTGCCAGCAGCTTGGTAGCGAACACTGAAGCTTTCTTT. Its translation is CASSLVANTEAFF.

This clonotype was counted ten times or more. V usage is TRBV12-3 or TRBV12-4 and J usage is TRBJ2-5, with no clear D. The CDR3 is made up of 12 amino acids. The V gene lost 3 bases and the J gene lost 2 bases, with 4 bases spanning the gap. The CDR3 loop reads CASSFLQETQYF. The CDR3, as DNA: TGTGCCAGCAGTTTTCTTCAAGAGACCCAGTACTTC.

A few counts support this clonotype. The rearrangement links TRBV18 to TRBJ2-5; 14 nucleotides match TRBD2. Germline V gives CDR1 KGHSH, CDR2 LQKENI. The CDR3 runs to 18 residues. Trimming cost V 3 bases and J 0 bases; bases outside gene matches: 6. CDR3 sequence (DNA): TGTGCCAGCTCACCTAATGCGGGACTAGCGGGGGACCAAGAGACCCAGTACTTC. Translated: CASSPNAGLAGDQETQYF.

This clonotype has a count of ten or more. The gene calls are TRBV5-1 and TRBJ2-1; TRBD2 agrees at 12 bases. Germline trimming cut 5 bases from V and 9 bases from J; bases unmatched to any gene: 6. CDR3 length: 14 amino acids. CDR1 and CDR2 from the germline V gene are SGHRS and YFSETQ. CDR3 amino acids: CASRGTSGSGEQFF. For the CDR3, the DNA is TGCGCCAGCAGGGGGACTAGCGGGTCGGGTGAGCAGTTCTTC.

This clonotype was seen at least ten times. The J gene is TRBJ2-5, the V gene TRBV11-2, with D maybe TRBD1 (5 bases). CDR1 is SGHAT and CDR2 is FQNNGV in the germline V gene. V shed 4 bases and J shed 1 base, with 13 bases lying between them. The CDR3 is 15 residues long. The CDR3 spells CASSYPVGVQETQYF. The DNA of the CDR3 is TGTGCCAGCAGCTACCCGGTAGGGGTCCAAGAGACCCAGTACTTC.

This chain connects TRBV7-3 to TRBJ2-7; 9 bases align to TRBD1. This CDR3 spans 13 amino acids. J gave up 3 bases and V 5 bases, and 2 bases lay outside the gene matches. Germline CDR1 reads SGHTA; CDR2 reads FQGTGA. The CDR3 region is CASSRQGGYEQYF. The CDR3 DNA follows: TGTGCCAGCAGCCGACAGGGGGGCTACGAGCAGTACTTC.

CDR3 region: CASSSLGGDTQYF. CDR3 DNA: TGTGCCAGCAGCTCCTTGGGCGGAGATACGCAGTATTTT. The chain combines TRBV11-2 with TRBJ2-3; D gene ambiguous. Trimming removed 4 bases at V and 5 bases at J, with 10 bases between. The CDR3 contains 13 residues. The germline V gene encodes CDR1 SGHAT and CDR2 FQNNGV.

In this sample, this clonotype turned up a few times. The CDR3 DNA reads TGTGCCAGCAGCACCCAGGGACTAGCGGGATCGATAGCCAAAAACATTCAGTACTTC. It encodes CASSTQGLAGSIAKNIQYF. The chain employs TRBV11-2 and TRBJ2-4; 13 nucleotides align to TRBD2. The CDR3 has 19 residues. The germline gives CDR1 SGHAT, CDR2 FQNNGV. V lost 5 bases and J lost 0; bases outside the gene matches: 10.

This clonotype was recorded at least ten times. The V call is TRBV27, the J call TRBJ2-4; D remains unclear. V was pared by 5 bases and J by 5 bases, with 7 bases between. Germline V gene sequence: CDR1 MNHEY, CDR2 SMNVEV (reference sequence). The CDR3 totals 12 residues. The CDR3 DNA is TGTGCCAGCAGTGGCACAGAAAACATTCAGTACTTC. This gives the protein CASSGTENIQYF.

This clonotype was seen many times. The chain recombines TRBV7-3 with TRBJ2-1, with 7 nucleotides matching TRBD2. Germline-derived CDR1 and CDR2 are SGHTA and FQGTGA. The CDR3 spans 16 residues. Trimming at V came to 1 base and at J to 1 base, leaving 4 bases not matched to a gene. The chain's CDR3 is CASSLNRAGSYNEQFF. DNA of the CDR3: TGTGCCAGCAGCTTAAACAGAGCGGGATCCTACAATGAGCAGTTCTTC.